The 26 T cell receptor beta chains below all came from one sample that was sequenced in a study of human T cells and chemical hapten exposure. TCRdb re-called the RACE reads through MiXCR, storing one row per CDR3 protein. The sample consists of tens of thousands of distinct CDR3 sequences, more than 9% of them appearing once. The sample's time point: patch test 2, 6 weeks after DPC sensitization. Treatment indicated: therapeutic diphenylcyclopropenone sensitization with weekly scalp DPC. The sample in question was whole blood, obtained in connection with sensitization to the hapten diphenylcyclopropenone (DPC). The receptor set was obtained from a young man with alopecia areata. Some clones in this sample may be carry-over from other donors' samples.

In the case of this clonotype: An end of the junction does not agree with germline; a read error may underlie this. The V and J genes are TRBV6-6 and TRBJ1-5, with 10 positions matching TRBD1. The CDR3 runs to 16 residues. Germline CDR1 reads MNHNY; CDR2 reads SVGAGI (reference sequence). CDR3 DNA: TGTGCCTGCAGTTTCGACCTAGACAGGGGGCATCAGCCCCAGCATTTT. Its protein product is CACSFDLDRGHQPQHF.

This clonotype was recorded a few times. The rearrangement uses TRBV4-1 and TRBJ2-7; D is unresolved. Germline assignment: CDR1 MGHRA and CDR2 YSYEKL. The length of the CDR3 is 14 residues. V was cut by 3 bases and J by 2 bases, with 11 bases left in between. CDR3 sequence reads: CASSQGIEAYEQYV. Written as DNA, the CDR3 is TGCGCCAGCAGCCAGGGTATTGAGGCCTACGAGCAGTACGTC.

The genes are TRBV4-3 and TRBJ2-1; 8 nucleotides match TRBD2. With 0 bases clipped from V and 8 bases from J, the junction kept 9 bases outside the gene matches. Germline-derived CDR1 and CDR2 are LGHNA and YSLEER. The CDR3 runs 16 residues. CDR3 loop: CASSQDRGLEGDEQFF. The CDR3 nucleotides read TGCGCCAGCAGCCAAGATAGGGGACTAGAGGGCGATGAGCAGTTCTTC.

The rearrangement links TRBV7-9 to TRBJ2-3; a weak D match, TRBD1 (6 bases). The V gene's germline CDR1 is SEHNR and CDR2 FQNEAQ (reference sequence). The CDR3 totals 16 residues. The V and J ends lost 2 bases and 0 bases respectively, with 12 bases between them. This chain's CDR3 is CASSLKGGRSTDTQYF. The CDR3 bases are TGTGCCAGCAGCTTAAAAGGGGGAAGGAGCACAGATACGCAGTATTTT.

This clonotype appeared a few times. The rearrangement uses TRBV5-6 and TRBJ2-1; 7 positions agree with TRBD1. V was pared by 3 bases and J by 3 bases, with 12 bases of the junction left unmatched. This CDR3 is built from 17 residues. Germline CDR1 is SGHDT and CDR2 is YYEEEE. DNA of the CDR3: TGTGCCAGCAGCTCCACCAGACGACAGGGTAACTACAATGAGCAGTTCTTC. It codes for CASSSTRRQGNYNEQFF.

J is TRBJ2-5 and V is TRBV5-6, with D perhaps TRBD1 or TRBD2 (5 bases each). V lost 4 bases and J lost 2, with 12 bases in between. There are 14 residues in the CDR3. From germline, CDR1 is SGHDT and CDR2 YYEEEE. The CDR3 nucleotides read TGTGCCAGCAGCCTACGGGACGGACAAGAGACCCAGTACTTC. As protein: CASSLRDGQETQYF.

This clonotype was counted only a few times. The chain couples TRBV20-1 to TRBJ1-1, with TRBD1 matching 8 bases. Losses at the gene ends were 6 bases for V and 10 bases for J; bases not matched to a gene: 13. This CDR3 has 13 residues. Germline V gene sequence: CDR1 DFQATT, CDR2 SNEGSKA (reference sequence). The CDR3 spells CSALRTGSLGAFF. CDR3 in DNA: TGCAGTGCCCTTCGGACAGGGAGTCTGGGAGCTTTCTTT.

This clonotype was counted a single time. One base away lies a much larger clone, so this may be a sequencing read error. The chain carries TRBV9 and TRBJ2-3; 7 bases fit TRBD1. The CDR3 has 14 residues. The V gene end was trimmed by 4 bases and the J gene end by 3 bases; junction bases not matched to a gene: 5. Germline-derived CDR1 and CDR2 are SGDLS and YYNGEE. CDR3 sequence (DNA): TGTGCCAGCAGCCTCGACAGGGTGACAGATACGCAGTATTTT. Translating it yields CASSLDRVTDTQYF.

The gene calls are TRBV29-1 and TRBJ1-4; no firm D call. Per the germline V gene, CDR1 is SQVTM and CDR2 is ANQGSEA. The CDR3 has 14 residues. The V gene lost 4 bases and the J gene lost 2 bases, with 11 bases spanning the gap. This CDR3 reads CSVVGVGTNEKLFF. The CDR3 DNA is TGCAGCGTTGTGGGCGTCGGGACTAATGAAAAACTGTTTTTT.

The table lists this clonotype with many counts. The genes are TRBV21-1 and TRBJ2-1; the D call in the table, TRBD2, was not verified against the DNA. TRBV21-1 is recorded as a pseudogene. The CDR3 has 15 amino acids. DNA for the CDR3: TGTGCCAGCAGCACGTGGAGGGGATCGATCAATGAGCAGTTCTTC. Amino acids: CASSTWRGSINEQFF.

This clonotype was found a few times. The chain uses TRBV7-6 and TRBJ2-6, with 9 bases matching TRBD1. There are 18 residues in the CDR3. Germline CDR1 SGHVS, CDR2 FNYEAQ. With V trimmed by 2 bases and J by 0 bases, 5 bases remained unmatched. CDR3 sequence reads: CASSLSGTGSSGANVLTF. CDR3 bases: TGTGCCAGCAGCTTATCAGGGACAGGGAGCTCTGGGGCCAACGTCCTGACTTTC.

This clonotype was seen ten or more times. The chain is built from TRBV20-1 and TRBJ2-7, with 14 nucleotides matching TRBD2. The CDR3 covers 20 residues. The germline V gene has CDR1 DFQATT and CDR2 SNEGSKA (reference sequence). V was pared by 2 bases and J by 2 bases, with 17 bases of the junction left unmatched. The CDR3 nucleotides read TGCAGTGCTAGACCACGGAATATTCCCCCGACTAGCGGGGGGGCCTACGAGCAGTACGTC. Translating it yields CSARPRNIPPTSGGAYEQYV.

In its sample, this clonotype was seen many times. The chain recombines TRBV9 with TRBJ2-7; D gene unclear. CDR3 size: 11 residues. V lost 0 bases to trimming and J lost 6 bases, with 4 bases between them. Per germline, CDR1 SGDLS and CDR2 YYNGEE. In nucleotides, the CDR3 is TGTGCCAGCAGCGTAGTGGTCGAGCAGTACGTC. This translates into CASSVVVEQYV.

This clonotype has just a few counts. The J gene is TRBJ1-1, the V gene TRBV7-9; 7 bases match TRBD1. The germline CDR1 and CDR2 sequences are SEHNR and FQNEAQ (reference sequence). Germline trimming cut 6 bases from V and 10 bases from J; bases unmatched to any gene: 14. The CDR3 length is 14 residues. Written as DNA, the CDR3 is TGTGCCAGCAGTAAAATCCAGGGGGTTGAGGGAGCTTTCTTT. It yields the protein CASSKIQGVEGAFF.

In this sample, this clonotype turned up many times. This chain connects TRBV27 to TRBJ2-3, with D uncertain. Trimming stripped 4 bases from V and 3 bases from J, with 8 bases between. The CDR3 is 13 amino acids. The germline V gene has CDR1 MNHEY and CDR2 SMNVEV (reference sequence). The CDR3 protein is CASSSTGTDTQYF. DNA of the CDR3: TGTGCCAGCAGTTCGACGGGTACAGATACGCAGTATTTT.

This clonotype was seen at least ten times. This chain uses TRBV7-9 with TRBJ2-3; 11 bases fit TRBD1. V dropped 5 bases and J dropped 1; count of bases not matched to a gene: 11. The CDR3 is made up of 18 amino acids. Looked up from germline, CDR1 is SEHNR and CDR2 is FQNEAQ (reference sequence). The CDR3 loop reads CASSRGWDRGDGTDTQYF. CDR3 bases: TGTGCCAGCAGCCGCGGTTGGGACAGGGGGGACGGCACAGATACGCAGTATTTT.

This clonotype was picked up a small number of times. In DNA form, the CDR3 reads TGTGCCAGCAGTGAAACAAATAGCAATCAGCCCCAGCATTTT. Translated: CASSETNSNQPQHF. V gene TRBV6-1 combines with J gene TRBJ1-5, with D uncertain. Germline-derived CDR1 and CDR2 are MNHNS and SASEGT. Trimming took 2 bases from V and 0 from J, leaving 5 bases between them. This CDR3 contains 14 residues.

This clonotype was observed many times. CDR3 sequence (DNA): TGCAGTGCTAGAGATATCGGCCCTGTGAGGGGGGGATACCGGTCGTATACGCAGTATTTT. As protein: CSARDIGPVRGGYRSYTQYF. The chain carries TRBV20-1 and TRBJ2-3, with D tentatively TRBD2 (7 bases). Germline V gene data show CDR1 as DFQATT and CDR2 as SNEGSKA (reference sequence). The CDR3 runs 20 residues. V lost 0 bases and J 7 bases, leaving 32 bases between the germline ends.

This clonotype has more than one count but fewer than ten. The CDR3 reads CASSPGLGRNEQFF. CDR3 nucleotide sequence: TGTGCCAGCAGCCCTGGACTAGGACGTAATGAGCAGTTCTTC. This chain joins TRBV7-8 and TRBJ2-1, with 7 bases fitting TRBD2. Per germline, CDR1 SGHVS and CDR2 FQNEAQ. Losses at the gene ends were 5 bases for V and 7 bases for J; bases not matched to a gene: 8. The CDR3 spans 14 residues.

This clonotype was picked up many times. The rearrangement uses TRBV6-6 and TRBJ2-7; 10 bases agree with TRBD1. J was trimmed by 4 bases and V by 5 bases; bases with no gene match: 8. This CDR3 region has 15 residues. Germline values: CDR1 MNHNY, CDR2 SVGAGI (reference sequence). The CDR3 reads CASSHGQGGSYEQYF. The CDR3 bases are TGTGCCAGCAGTCATGGACAGGGGGGTTCTTACGAGCAGTACTTC.

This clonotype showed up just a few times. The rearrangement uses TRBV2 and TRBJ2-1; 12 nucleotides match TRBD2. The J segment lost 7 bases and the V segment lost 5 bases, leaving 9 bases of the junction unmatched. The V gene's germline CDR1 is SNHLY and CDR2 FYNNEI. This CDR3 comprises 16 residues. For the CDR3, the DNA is TGTGCCAGCAGTTTACGTCTAGCGGGGGGGCGGAATGAGCAGTTCTTC. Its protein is CASSLRLAGGRNEQFF.

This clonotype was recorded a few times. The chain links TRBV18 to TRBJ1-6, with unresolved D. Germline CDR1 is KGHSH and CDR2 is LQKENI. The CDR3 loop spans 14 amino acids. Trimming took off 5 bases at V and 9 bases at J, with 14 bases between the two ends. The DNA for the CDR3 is TGTGCCAGCTCAGAGGGCCTAGAGGGTTCACCCCTCCACTTT. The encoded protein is CASSEGLEGSPLHF. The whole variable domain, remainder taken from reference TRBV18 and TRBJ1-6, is NAGVMQNPRHLVRRRGQEARLRCSPMKGHSHVYWYRQLPEEGLKFMVYLQKENIIDESGMPKERFSAEFPKEGPSILRIQQVVRGDSAAYFCASSEGLEGSPLHFGNGTRLTVT.

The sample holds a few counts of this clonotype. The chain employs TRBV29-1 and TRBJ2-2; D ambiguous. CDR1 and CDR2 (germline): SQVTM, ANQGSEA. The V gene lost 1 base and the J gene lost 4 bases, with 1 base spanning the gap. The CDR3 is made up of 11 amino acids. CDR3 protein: CSVEATGELFF. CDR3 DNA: TGCAGCGTTGAAGCCACCGGGGAGCTGTTTTTT.

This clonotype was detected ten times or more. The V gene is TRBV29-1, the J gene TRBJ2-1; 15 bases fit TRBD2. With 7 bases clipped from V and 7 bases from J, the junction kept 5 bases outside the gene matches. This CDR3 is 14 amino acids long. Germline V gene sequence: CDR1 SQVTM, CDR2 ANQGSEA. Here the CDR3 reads CSAGLAGGPNEQFF. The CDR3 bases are TGCAGCGCTGGACTAGCGGGGGGGCCGAATGAGCAGTTCTTC.

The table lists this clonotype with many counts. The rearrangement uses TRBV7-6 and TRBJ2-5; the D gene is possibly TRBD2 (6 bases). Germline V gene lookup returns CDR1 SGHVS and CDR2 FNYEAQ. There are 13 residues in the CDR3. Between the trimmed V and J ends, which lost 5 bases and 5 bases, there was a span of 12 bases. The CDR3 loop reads CASSAGLKETQYF. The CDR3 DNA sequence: TGTGCCAGCAGCGCCGGACTAAAGGAGACCCAGTACTTC.

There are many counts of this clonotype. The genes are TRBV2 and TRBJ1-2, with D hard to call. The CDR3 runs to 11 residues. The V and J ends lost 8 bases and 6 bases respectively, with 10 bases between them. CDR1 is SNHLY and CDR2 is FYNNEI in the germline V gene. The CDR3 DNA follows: TGTGCCAGCCGAGAAGTTGATGGCTACACCTTC. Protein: CASREVDGYTF.